These T cell receptor beta chains were read from a single sample in a study of human T cells and chemical hapten exposure. TCRdb called the RACE reads again in MiXCR, with one record for every CDR3 protein. Of a few hundred thousand distinct CDR3 sequences in the sample, about 9% were seen once. The sequenced sample was whole blood, obtained in connection with sensitization to the hapten diphenylcyclopropenone (DPC). These receptors all stem from a woman aged 40 to 50 with alopecia areata. Some clones in this sample may be carry-over from other donors' samples. CDR3s include the opening cysteine and the closing phenylalanine or tryptophan. A D gene is named only where the DNA matches it firmly. Clone size is given for some rows only: seen once, a few or many times, or a class if the clone is expanded.

size: .
D: TRBD2
length: 14
J: TRBJ2-3
V: TRBV7-9
DNA: TGTGCCAGTCTGGGCGGGAGCGTAGCAGATACGCAGTATTTT
CDR3: CASLGGSVADTQYF

size: few
D: .
length: 15
J: TRBJ1-6
V: TRBV4-3
DNA: TGCGCCAGCAGCCAAGGGCGACAACCTGATTCACCCCTCCACTTT
CDR3: CASSQGRQPDSPLHF

size: few
D: .
length: 16
J: TRBJ1-2
V: TRBV6-5
DNA: TGTGCCAGCAGTTACTCCTTGGAGGGATCGGATCGTGGCTACACCTTC
CDR3: CASSYSLEGSDRGYTF

size: .
D: TRBD1
length: 15
J: TRBJ1-3
V: TRBV9
DNA: TGTGCCAGCAGCGTAGACAGGGGGACTGGAAACACCATATATTTT
CDR3: CASSVDRGTGNTIYF

size: .
D: TRBD1
length: 13
J: TRBJ1-6
V: TRBV20-1
DNA: TGCAGTGCCATAGGGACAGTGGATTCACCCCTCCACTTT
CDR3: CSAIGTVDSPLHF

size: many
D: .
length: 12
J: TRBJ2-5
V: TRBV10-3
DNA: TGTGCCACTGGAACGGACCAAGAGACCCAGTACTTC
CDR3: CATGTDQETQYF

size: .
D: .
length: 15
J: TRBJ1-1
V: TRBV7-2
DNA: TGTGCCAGCAGCCCATGGGACGGCATGAACACTGAAGCTTTCTTT
CDR3: CASSPWDGMNTEAFF

size: .
D: .
length: 13
J: TRBJ1-2
V: TRBV7-2
DNA: TGTGCCAACAGCATGGACAGCAACTATGGCTACACCTTC
CDR3: CANSMDSNYGYTF

size: few
D: TRBD1
length: 12
J: TRBJ1-1
V: TRBV20-1
DNA: TGCAGTGCTCAGACAGGGAATACTGAAGCTTTCTTT
CDR3: CSAQTGNTEAFF

size: many
D: TRBD1
length: 15
J: TRBJ2-1
V: TRBV7-2
DNA: TGTGCCAGCAGCTTACTACAGGGGGCGCAGAGTGAGCAGTTCTTC
CDR3: CASSLLQGAQSEQFF

size: .
D: .
length: 11
J: TRBJ1-1
V: TRBV28
DNA: TGTGCCAGCAGCGGCGTGTCTGAAGCTTTCTTT
CDR3: CASSGVSEAFF